This T cell receptor beta chain came from a study of PD-L1 blockade in urothelial cancer. The overall study: The study started patients on atezolizumab in the mid-2010s, giving 1,200 mg intravenously every 3 weeks. Patients with male sex and bladder-origin urothelial cancer accounted for about 85% of the 29 enrolled. Once treatment had started, blood was analyzed at 3 weeks (second dose) and again at 6 weeks.

Clones were sequenced by immunoSEQ multiplex PCR, and TCRdb holds only the in-frame ones, with some missing. The sample holds approximately 38,000 clones; around 89% are singletons and the top ten take roughly 2.1%. The CDR3 has 17 amino acids. Germline V lookup: CDR1 SGHRS, CDR2 YFSETQ. J gave up 6 bases and V 5 bases, and 14 bases lay outside the gene matches. There were between 1 and 8 samples from each patient, taken pretreatment and on-treatment. The genes are TRBV5-1 and TRBJ2-7; TRBD2 agrees at 13 bases. The input for sequencing was PBMCs, taken around atezolizumab (anti-PD-L1) treatment. The origin of this receptor is a man in his 60s with urothelial cancer. CDR3 sequence reads: CASSPLLAGGSPSEQYF. The CDR3 DNA sequence: TGCGCCAGCAGTCCGCTACTAGCGGGGGGGTCCCCTAGCGAGCAGTACTTC.